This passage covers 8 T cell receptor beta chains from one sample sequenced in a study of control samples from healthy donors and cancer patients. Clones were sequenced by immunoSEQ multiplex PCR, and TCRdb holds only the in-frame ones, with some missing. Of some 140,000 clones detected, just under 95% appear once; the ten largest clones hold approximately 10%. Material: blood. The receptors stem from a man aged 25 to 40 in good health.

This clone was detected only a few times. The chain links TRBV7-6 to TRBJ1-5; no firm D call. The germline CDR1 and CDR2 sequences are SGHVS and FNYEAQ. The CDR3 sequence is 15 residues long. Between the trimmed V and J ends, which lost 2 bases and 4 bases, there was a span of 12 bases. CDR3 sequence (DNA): TGTGCCAGCAGCTTAAGTCACAGCGGTAATCAGCCCCAGCATTTT. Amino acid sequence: CASSLSHSGNQPQHF.

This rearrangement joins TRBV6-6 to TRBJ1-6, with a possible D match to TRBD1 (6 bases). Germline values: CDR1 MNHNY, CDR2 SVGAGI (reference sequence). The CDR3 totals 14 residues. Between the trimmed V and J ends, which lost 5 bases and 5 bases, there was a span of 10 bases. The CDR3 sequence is CASSGRTDNSPLHF. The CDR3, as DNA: TGTGCCAGCAGTGGTCGGACAGATAATTCACCCCTCCACTTT.

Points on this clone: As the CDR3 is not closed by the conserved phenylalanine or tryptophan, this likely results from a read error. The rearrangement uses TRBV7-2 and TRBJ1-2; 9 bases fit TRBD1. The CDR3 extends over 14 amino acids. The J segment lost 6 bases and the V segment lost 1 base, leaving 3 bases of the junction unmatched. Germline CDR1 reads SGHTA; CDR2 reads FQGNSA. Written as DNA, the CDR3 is TGTGCCAGCAGCTTAGTGGACAGGGGTAATGGCTACACCCTC. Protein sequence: CASSLVDRGNGYTL.

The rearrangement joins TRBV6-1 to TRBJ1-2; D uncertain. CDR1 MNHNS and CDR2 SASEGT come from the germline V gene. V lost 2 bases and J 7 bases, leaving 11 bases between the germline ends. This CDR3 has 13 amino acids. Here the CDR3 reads CASSELEGGGYTF. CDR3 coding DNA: TGTGCCAGCAGTGAACTGGAGGGAGGTGGCTACACCTTC.

The CDR3 reads CAWSVRPEGPQHF. The CDR3 bases are TGTGCCTGGAGTGTAAGACCTGAAGGGCCCCAGCATTTT. V usage is TRBV30 and J usage is TRBJ1-5; D is ambiguous. Trimming pared 0 bases from V and 9 bases from J, leaving 12 bases between. CDR1 and CDR2 (germline): GTSNPN, SVGIG (reference sequence). The length of the CDR3 is 13 residues.

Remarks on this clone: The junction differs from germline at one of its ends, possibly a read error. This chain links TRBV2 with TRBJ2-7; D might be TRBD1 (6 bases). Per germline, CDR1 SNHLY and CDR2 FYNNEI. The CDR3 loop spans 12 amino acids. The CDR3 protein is CASSPRGWERYF. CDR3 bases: TGTGCCAGCAGCCCCAGGGGTTGGGAGCGGTACTTC.

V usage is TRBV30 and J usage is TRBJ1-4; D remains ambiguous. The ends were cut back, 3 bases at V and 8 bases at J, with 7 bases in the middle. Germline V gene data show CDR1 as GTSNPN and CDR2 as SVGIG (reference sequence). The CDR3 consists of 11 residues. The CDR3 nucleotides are TGTGCCTGGAGCGCACAAGAAAAACTGTTTTTT. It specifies CAWSAQEKLFF.

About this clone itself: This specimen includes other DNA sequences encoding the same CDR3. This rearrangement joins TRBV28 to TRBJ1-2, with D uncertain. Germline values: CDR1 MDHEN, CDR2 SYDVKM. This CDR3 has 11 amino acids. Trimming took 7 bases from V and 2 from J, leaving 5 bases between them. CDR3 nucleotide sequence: TGTGCCAGCAACGGGAACTATGGCTACACCTTC. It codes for CASNGNYGYTF.